This T cell receptor beta chain comes out of a study of chemoradiotherapy in HPV16-positive cancers. Study-wide context: Candidate HPV-specific T-cell clones and common TCR motifs came from functional assays in a couple of HPV16-positive patients.

Details on this clone: Antigen unknown.

Repeated repertoire sampling spanned the course of chemoradiotherapy. Repertoires were generated with immunoSEQ multiplex PCR, while TCRdb's copy carries only in-frame clones and drops some. The data contain about 5,000 clones, around 87% of them singletons. The CDR3 length is 16 residues. V lost 4 bases to trimming and J lost 1 base; unmatched junction nucleotides: 10. Germline values: CDR1 SGDLS, CDR2 YYNGEE. Study conclusions and caveats: Candidate HPV-specific clones and E7-related TCR motifs grew in tumor during treatment. Functional assays defining HPV-specific T cells used only a couple of HPV16-positive patients.

The starting material was tumor tissue, obtained from a patient who underwent chemoradiotherapy. This sequence was found in a human donor with HPV-associated anogenital cancer. This sequence joins TRBV9 and TRBJ2-5, with 7 bases aligning to TRBD2. The CDR3 is CASSLGGGIFQETQYF. Written as DNA, the CDR3 is TGTGCCAGCAGCTTGGGGGGAGGGATATTCCAAGAGACCCAGTACTTC.